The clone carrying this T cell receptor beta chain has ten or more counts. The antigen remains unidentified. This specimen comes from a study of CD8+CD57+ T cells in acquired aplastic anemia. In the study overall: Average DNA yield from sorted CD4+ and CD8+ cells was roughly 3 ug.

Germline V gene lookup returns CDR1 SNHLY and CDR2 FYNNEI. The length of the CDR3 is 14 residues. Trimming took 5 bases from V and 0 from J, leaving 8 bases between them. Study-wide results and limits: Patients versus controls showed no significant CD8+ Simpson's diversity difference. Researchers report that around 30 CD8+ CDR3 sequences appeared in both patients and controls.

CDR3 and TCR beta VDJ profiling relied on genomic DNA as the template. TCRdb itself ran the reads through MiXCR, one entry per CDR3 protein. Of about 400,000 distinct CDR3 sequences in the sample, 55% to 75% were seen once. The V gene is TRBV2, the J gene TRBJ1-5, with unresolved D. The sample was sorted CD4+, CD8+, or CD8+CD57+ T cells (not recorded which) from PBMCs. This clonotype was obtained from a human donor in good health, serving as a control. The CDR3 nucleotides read TGTGCCAGCAGTCCATCCTATAGCAATCAGCCCCAGCATTTT. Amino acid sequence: CASSPSYSNQPQHF.